This T cell receptor beta chain came from a study of PD-1 blockade in classical Hodgkin lymphoma. Study details: Patients were infused with nivolumab 3 mg/kg every 2 weeks. Overall study results and limits: Baseline TCR diversity was reportedly lower in newly diagnosed patients than in healthy donors. It was reported as lower still in relapsed/refractory patients. With respect to the repertoire differences, their causes, possibly disease activity or prior therapy, remain undefined. There was a significant rise in CD4+ TCR diversity by C4D1, with no such rise for CD8+.

Points on this clone: The antigen remains undetermined.

Germline loops: CDR1 ENHRY, CDR2 SYGVKD. Between the trimmed V and J ends, which lost 3 bases and 3 bases, there was a span of 11 bases. The CDR3 extends over 14 amino acids. TCRdb keeps only in-frame clones here, not all; method: immunoSEQ multiplex PCR. The repertoire holds over 5,500 clones, with more than 60% as singletons. No patient escaped relapse after autologous stem cell transplantation, and brentuximab vedotin exposure varied. The sequence came from a human donor with classical Hodgkin lymphoma. The chain is built from TRBV10-3 and TRBJ1-2; D is unclear. The sequences come from peripheral blood mononuclear cells (PBMCs), collected at baseline. Here the CDR3 DNA reads TGTGCCATCAGTGACATGGGCGCGGACTATGGCTACACCTTC. This translates into CAISDMGADYGYTF.